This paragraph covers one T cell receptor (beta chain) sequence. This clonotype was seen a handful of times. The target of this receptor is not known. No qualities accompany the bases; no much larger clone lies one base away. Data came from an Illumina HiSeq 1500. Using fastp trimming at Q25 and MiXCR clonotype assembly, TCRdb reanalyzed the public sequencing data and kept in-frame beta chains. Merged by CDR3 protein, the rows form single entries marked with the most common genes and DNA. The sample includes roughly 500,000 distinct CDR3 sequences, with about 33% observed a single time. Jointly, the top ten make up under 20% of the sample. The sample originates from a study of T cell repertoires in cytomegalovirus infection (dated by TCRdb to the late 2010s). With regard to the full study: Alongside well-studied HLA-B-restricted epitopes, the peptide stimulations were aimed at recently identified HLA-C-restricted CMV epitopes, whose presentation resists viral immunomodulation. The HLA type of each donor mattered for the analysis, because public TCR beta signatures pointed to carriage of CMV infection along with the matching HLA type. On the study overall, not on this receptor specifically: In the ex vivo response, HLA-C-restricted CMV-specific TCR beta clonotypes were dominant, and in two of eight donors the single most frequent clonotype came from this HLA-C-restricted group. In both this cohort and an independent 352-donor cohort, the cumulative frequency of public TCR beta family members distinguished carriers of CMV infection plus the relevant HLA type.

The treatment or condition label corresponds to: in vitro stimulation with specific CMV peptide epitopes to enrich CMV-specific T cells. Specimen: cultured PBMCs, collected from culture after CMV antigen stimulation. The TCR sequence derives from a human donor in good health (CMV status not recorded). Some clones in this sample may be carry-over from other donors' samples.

The CDR3: CASMTGLAGRWAGELFF. The bases are TGTGCCAGCATGACGGGACTAGCGGGTAGATGGGCCGGGGAGCTGTTTTTT. In this chain, TRBV2 is recombined with TRBJ2-2; TRBD2 fits 12 bases in the junction. Trimming removed 7 bases from V and 6 bases from J; the gene matches leave 12 bases unexplained. CDR1 SNHLY and CDR2 FYNNEI are derived from the germline V gene. The CDR3 spans 17 residues, from the cysteine through the phenylalanine. Left in the record is the CDR3 DNA by itself, 51 bases read in frame from the first base.